The TCR beta chain under discussion was sequenced for a study of T cells in Graves' hyperthyroidism and ophthalmopathy. Study-level findings and limits: The model anticipated ophthalmopathy a median about six months pre-onset. Blood also contained most expanded thyroid clonotypes above 0.001. A 13 V-J signature model discriminated ophthalmopathy versus stable hyperthyroidism.

RNA transcripts yielded amplified TCR beta CDR3 regions. In the first-round RT-PCR of the TCR CDR3, the HTBI primer set was used. TCRdb ran MiXCR on the multiplex PCR reads and lists one entry per CDR3 protein. Of fewer than 650,000 distinct CDR3 sequences listed, 40% to 50% were seen once; the top ten hold about 45%. Germline CDR1 is SGHTA and CDR2 is FQGNSA. This CDR3 has 15 residues. V was clipped by 5 bases and J by 4 bases, with 14 bases between them. Diagnoses were established using clinical symptoms, serum thyroxine and TRAb, thyroid ultrasound and orbital computed tomography. With regard to this clonotype: What it recognizes is unknown.

This sequence joins TRBV7-2 and TRBJ2-2; possible D gene TRBD2, 6 bases. This sequence originates from an adult woman with Graves' disease, either hyperthyroidism or ophthalmopathy (not recorded which). Sample: peripheral blood or thyroid tissue (not recorded which). The CDR3 nucleotides are TGTGCCAGCAGCCTCCGGGGGAGTGCCACCGGGGAGCTGTTTTTT. As protein: CASSLRGSATGELFF.